The text below deals with one T cell receptor beta chain. Its cognate antigen is unknown. The V end was cut by 3 bases, the J end by 0 bases, with 5 bases between. CDR1 is MNHEY and CDR2 is SMNVEV in the germline V gene (reference sequence). The CDR3 is 14 residues long. The data originate from a study of OX40 agonist ivuxolimab in advanced cancers. As for the study in general: Anti-PD-1, anti-PD-L1 or anti-CTLA-4 therapy given earlier was allowed, and around 40% had some.

Study results and caveats: Researchers did not establish what antigens the expanded peripheral T cells target. Part of the nonresponder group also had normalized T-cell clonal expansion that was low. On average, CD8+ T cells had more expanded clones than CD4+.

The protocol was immunoSEQ multiplex PCR, while the TCRdb copy is restricted to in-frame clones and leaves out a portion. The data contain approximately 54,000 clones, 85% to 95% of them singletons. This receptor was taken from an adult with an advanced solid tumor such as melanoma, head and neck, liver or kidney cancer. Material: CD4+ or CD8+ T cells sorted from blood, obtained in a trial of the OX40 agonist ivuxolimab. The chain links TRBV27 to TRBJ2-2, with D maybe TRBD1 (5 bases). This CDR3 is CASSLGPNTGELFF. DNA for the CDR3: TGTGCCAGCAGTTTGGGGCCGAACACCGGGGAGCTGTTTTTT.